The sequence of this T cell receptor beta chain was determined in a study of blood T cell repertoires in COVID-19. Per the original data handling: Reference gene primer amplification gave estimated nucleated cell counts. The assay was immunoSEQ multiplex PCR, and TCRdb's table has in-frame clones only and misses some. V, J and clone size derive from that table, while D and trimming were established from the DNA sequence. The sample records more than 110,000 clones, approximately 80% being singletons. Those enrolled, adults aged roughly 18 to 100 years, came from roughly 23 US areas. Participant-reported clinical history was the basis for cohort assignment. CDR3 length equals 14 residues. Trimming shortened V by 1 base and J by 0 bases, and 5 bases separated the two germline ends. The V gene's germline CDR1 is LGHNT and CDR2 FRNRAP.

The material sequenced was PBMCs or T cells enriched from blood (not recorded which). The chain joins TRBV12-5 to TRBJ2-3; no definite D call. The source of this sequence is a woman between 45 and 60 years old who had recovered from COVID-19. The CDR3 loop reads CASGLDYSTDTQYF. CDR3 coding DNA: TGTGCTAGTGGTTTGGATTATAGCACAGATACGCAGTATTTT. The variable domain in full, with the rest retrieved from reference TRBV12-5 and TRBJ2-3, is DARVTQTPRHKVTEMGQEVTMRCQPILGHNTVFWYRQTMMQGLELLAYFRNRAPLDDSGMPKDRFSAEMPDATLATLKIQPSEPRDSAVYFCASGLDYSTDTQYFGPGTRLTVL.